This T cell receptor beta chain was recovered during a study of blood T cell repertoires in COVID-19. Study details: The study drew acute and convalescent COVID-19 samples from the United States, Italy and Spain. The analysed material was cDNA or gDNA that came from T cells, B-cell-depleted T cells, or PBMCs.

This CDR3 region has 14 residues. In germline, CDR1 is SEHNR, CDR2 FQNEAQ (reference sequence). Trimming shortened V by 1 base and J by 5 bases, and 12 bases separated the two germline ends. Original handling: Nucleated cell counts were estimated from reference gene primer amplification. TCRdb's table, derived via immunoSEQ multiplex PCR, lists solely in-frame clones and lacks some. V, J and clone size are those of that table, while D and trimming were read from the DNA. This sample has 150,000 to 200,000 clones, with 70% to 90% found just once. In its sample, this clone was seen a few times. The TCR comes from a man aged 40-50 years with active or convalescent COVID-19. The sequenced sample was peripheral blood. This chain links TRBV7-9 with TRBJ2-7, with a tentative D call TRBD2 (6 bases). DNA of the CDR3: TGTGCCAGCAGCTTAGTCGGGACTTTTCACGAGCAGTACTTC. Protein sequence: CASSLVGTFHEQYF. The complete variable domain, with remaining parts taken from reference TRBV7-9 and TRBJ2-7, reads DTGVSQNPRHKITKRGQNVTFRCDPISEHNRLYWYRQTLGQGPEFLTYFQNEAQLEKSRLLSDRFSAERPKGSFSTLEIQRTEQGDSAMYLCASSLVGTFHEQYFGPGTRLTVT.